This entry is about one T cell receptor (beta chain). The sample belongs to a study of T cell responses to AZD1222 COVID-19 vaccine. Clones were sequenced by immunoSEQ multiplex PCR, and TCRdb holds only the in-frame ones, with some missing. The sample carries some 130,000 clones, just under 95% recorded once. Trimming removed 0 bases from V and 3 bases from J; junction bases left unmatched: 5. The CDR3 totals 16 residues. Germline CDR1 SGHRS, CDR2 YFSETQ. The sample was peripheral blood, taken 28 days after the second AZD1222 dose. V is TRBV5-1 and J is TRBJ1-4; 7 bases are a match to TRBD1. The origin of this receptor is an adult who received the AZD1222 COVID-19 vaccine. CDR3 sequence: CASSLGWGQSNEKLFF. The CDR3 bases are TGCGCCAGCAGCTTGGGGTGGGGACAGTCTAATGAAAAACTGTTTTTT.